What follows is one TCR beta chain and its context. The sample belongs to a study of blood T cell repertoires in COVID-19. The ends were cut back, 0 bases at V and 8 bases at J, with 11 bases in the middle. Looked up from germline, CDR1 is SGDLS and CDR2 is YYNGEE. The CDR3 is made up of 13 amino acids. Assay: immunoSEQ multiplex PCR; the TCRdb copy retains only in-frame clones and omits some. This sample has 130,000 to 150,000 clones; roughly four fifths occur once, and the top ten carry roughly 15%. The sequencing sample was made of peripheral blood. The chain combines TRBV9 with TRBJ1-2; D may be TRBD1 (5 bases). The sequence was collected from a human donor with acute or convalescent COVID-19. The donor label of this sample is uncertain. As DNA, the CDR3 is TGTGCCAGCAGCGTAGGTTGGGGGGAAGGCTACACCTTC. This codes for CASSVGWGEGYTF. Full variable domain (rest looked up from reference TRBV9 and TRBJ1-2): DSGVTQTPKHLITATGQRVTLRCSPRSGDLSVYWYQQSLDQGLQFLIQYYNGEERAKGNILERFSAQQFPDLHSELNLSSLELGDSALYFCASSVGWGEGYTFGSGTRLTVV.